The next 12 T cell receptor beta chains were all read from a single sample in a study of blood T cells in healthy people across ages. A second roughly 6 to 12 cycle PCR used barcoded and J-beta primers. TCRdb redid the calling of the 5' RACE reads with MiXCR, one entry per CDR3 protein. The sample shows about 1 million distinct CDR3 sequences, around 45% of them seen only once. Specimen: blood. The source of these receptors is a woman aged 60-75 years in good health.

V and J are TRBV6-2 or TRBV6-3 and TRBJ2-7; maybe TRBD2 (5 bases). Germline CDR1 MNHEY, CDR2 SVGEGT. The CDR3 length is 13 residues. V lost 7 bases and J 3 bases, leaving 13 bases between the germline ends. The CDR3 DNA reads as TGTGCCAGCAATAATGGACTCCACTACGAGCAGTACTTC. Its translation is CASNNGLHYEQYF.

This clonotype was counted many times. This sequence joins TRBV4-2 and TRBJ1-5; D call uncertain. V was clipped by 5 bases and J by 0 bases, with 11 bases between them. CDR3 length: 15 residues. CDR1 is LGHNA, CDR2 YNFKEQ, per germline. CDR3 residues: CASSDGRYSNQPQHF. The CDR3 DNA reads TGTGCCAGCAGCGACGGGCGATATAGCAATCAGCCCCAGCATTTT.

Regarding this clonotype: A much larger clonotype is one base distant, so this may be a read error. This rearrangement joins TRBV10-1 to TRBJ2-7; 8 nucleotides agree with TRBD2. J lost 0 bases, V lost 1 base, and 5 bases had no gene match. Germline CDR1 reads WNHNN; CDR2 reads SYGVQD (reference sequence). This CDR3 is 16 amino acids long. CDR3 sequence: CASSELGSGVSYEQYF. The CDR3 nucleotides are TGCGCCAGCAGTGAGTTGGGTAGCGGGGTCTCCTACGAGCAGTACTTC.

The CDR3 region has the DNA TGCGCCAGCAGCTTGTGGACAGGCCTCTCCTACGAGCAGTACTTC. Translation gives CASSLWTGLSYEQYF. The chain links TRBV5-1 to TRBJ2-7; 7 bases map to TRBD1. V dropped 1 base and J dropped 0; count of bases not matched to a gene: 4. There are 15 residues in the CDR3. Germline V lookup: CDR1 SGHRS, CDR2 YFSETQ. The full variable domain, rest sourced from reference TRBV5-1 and TRBJ2-7, is KAGVTQTPRYLIKTRGQQVTLSCSPISGHRSVSWYQQTPGQGLQFLFEYFSETQRNKGNFPGRFSGRQFSNSRSEMNVSTLELGDSALYLCASSLWTGLSYEQYFGPGTRLTVT.

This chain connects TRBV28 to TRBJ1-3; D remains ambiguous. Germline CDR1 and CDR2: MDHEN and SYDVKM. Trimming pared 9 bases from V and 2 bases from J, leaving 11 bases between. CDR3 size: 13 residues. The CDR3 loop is CASGRLTGNTIYF. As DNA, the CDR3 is TGTGCCAGTGGGAGGTTAACTGGAAACACCATATATTTT.

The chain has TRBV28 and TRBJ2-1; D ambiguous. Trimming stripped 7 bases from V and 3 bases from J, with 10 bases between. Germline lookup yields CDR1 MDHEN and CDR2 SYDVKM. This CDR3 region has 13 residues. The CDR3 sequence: CASTQISYNEQFF. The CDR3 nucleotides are TGTGCCAGCACCCAGATTAGCTACAATGAGCAGTTCTTC.

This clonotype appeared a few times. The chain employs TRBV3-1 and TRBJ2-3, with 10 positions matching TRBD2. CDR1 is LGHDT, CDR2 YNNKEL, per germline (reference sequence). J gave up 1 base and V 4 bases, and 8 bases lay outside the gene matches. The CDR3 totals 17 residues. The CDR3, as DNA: TGTGCCAGCAGCCTAAGGACTAGCGGAGACGGCACAGATACGCAGTATTTT. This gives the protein CASSLRTSGDGTDTQYF.

The CDR3 coding sequence is TGTGCCAGCAGCGCGGGGATTGCTGGAAACACCATATATTTT. Its translation is CASSAGIAGNTIYF. The rearrangement joins TRBV7-2 to TRBJ1-3, with D unresolved. Germline-derived CDR1 and CDR2 are SGHTA and FQGNSA. This CDR3 is built from 14 residues. The germline V and J ends were trimmed by 5 bases and 2 bases, with 10 bases remaining between them.

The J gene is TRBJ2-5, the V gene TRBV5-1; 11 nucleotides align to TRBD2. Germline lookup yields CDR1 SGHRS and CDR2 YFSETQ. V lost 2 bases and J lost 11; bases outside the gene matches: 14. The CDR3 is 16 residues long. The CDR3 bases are TGCGCCAGCAGCTTCCTCACTAGCGGGAGCGGGAGTGAGCAGTACTTC. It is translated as CASSFLTSGSGSEQYF.

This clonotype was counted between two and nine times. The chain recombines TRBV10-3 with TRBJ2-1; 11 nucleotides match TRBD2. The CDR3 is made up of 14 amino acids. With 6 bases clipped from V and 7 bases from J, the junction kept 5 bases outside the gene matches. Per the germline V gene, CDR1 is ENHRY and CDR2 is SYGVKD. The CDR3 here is CAIRRTSGSNEQFF. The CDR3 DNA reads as TGTGCCATCAGGAGGACTAGCGGGTCGAATGAGCAGTTCTTC.

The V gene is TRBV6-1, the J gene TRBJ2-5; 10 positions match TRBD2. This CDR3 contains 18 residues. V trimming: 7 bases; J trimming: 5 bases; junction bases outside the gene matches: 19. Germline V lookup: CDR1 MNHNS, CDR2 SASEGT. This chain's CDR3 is CASTQRTVLAGWSETQYF. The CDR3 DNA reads TGTGCCAGCACCCAAAGGACGGTACTAGCGGGATGGTCGGAGACCCAGTACTTC.

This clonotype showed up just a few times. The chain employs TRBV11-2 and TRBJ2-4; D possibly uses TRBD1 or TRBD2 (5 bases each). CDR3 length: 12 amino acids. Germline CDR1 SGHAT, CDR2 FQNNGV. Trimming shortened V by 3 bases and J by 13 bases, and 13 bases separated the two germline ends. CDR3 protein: CASSFVGEEQYF. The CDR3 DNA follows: TGTGCCAGCAGCTTCGTGGGGGAAGAGCAGTACTTC.